What follows describes a single T cell receptor (beta chain). What it recognizes is unknown. Both TCR beta VDJ combination and CDR3 sequence profiling were carried out. Genomic DNA was the template for this profiling. A single record per CDR3 protein comes from TCRdb applying MiXCR to the reads. In the table there are more than 250,000 distinct CDR3 sequences, 45% to 70% of which are singletons. This record belongs to a study of CD8+CD57+ T cells in acquired aplastic anemia. Study-level background: Average DNA yield from sorted CD4+ and CD8+ cells was roughly 3.1 ug.

CDR3 size: 13 residues. V dropped 3 bases and J dropped 4 bases, with 9 bases sitting between them. Germline CDR1 and CDR2: MNHEY and SMNVEV (reference sequence). Findings and caveats of the study: It was found that some 30 CD8+ CDR3 sequences were shared between patients and controls. Significant differences in CD8+ Simpson's diversity were not observed between patients and controls.

This TCR was recovered from a human donor with severe aplastic anemia or a healthy control (not recorded which). Material: sorted CD4+, CD8+, or CD8+CD57+ T cells (not recorded which) from PBMCs. This chain connects TRBV27 to TRBJ1-1; D is possibly TRBD1 (6 bases). Here the CDR3 DNA reads TGTGCCAGCAGTTTCGGCAGGGGCACTGAAGCTTTCTTT. Translation: CASSFGRGTEAFF.